The entry that follows covers one T cell receptor beta chain sequence. This record belongs to a study of blood T cells in healthy people across ages. V was clipped by 3 bases and J by 1 base; unmatched bases: 18. The CDR3 sequence is 22 residues long. Germline loops: CDR1 SGDLS, CDR2 YYNGEE. No fewer than 5 micrograms of total RNA were isolated from every sample. A second PCR, run for about 6 to 11 cycles, used a sample-barcoded 5' primer plus a J-beta primer mix. From each sample, at least 2.5 million paired-end reads containing CDR3 were obtained. In TCRdb, the 5' RACE reads were re-called with MiXCR into one record per CDR3 protein. Among under 700,000 distinct CDR3 sequences listed, around 24% were seen once. The sample also formed part of further work on T cells of mothers and their children. In that study: In this cohort, donors were a few healthy Caucasian mothers plus their six children. The overlap seen between related mothers and children slightly exceeded that of unrelated pairs, though not significantly.

The clonotype originates from a boy younger than 18 in good health. Material for sequencing was blood. The V and J genes are TRBV9 and TRBJ2-2; 13 bases match TRBD2. The CDR3 sequence: CASSAGVGDIGLAGENTGELFF. The CDR3 DNA reads as TGTGCCAGCAGCGCGGGAGTAGGGGACATAGGACTAGCGGGAGAGAACACCGGGGAGCTGTTTTTT.